This T cell receptor beta chain was documented in a study of identical twins. At least ten counts were recorded for this clonotype. CDR1 is SGHRS, CDR2 YFSETQ, per germline. The length of the CDR3 is 15 residues. Trimming removed 0 bases at V and 4 bases at J, with 8 bases between. TCRdb redid the calling of the 5' RACE reads with MiXCR, one entry per CDR3 protein. The sample carries roughly 630,000 distinct CDR3 sequences, 7% to 7.5% recorded once. A further study also used this sample, focusing on yellow fever vaccine responses in identical twins.

The V call is TRBV5-1, the J call TRBJ1-6, with D hard to call. This receptor was obtained from a woman in her late teens or twenties in good health. Sequences were obtained from PBMCs. This CDR3 is CASSLEQNYNSPLHF. CDR3 DNA: TGCGCCAGCAGCTTGGAACAGAATTATAATTCACCCCTCCACTTT.